The next 10 T cell receptor beta chains were all read from a single sample in a study of graft-versus-host responses after intestinal transplantation. This table comes from immunoSEQ multiplex PCR, and its TCRdb copy is limited to in-frame clones, with some not included. The table lists roughly 100,000 clones, approximately 84% of them singletons. These receptors' targets are unknown. The starting material was unstimulated CD4+ T cells sorted from spleen or lymph node cells, obtained before intestinal transplant. The source of these receptors is a human donor who received an intestinal transplant.

The chain uses TRBV28 and TRBJ1-4; D gene ambiguous. This CDR3 spans 11 amino acids. Deletions cut 6 bases from V and 4 bases from J, with 3 bases between. The germline CDR1 and CDR2 sequences are MDHEN and SYDVKM. The CDR3 loop reads CASSVNEKLFF. The CDR3 region has the DNA TGTGCCAGCAGCGTTAATGAAAAACTGTTTTTT.

The chain recombines TRBV10-1 with TRBJ2-3; 9 nucleotides match TRBD2. The V gene end was trimmed by 4 bases and the J gene end by 11 bases; junction bases not matched to a gene: 7. The CDR3 sequence is 13 residues long. CDR1 and CDR2 from the germline V gene are WNHNN and SYGVQD (reference sequence). CDR3 protein: CASSGPSGTGQYF. CDR3 DNA: TGCGCCAGCAGTGGACCTAGCGGGACCGGGCAGTATTTT.

The chain is built from TRBV2 and TRBJ1-5; 7 positions agree with TRBD1. This CDR3 region has 14 residues. CDR1 is SNHLY, CDR2 FYNNEI, per germline. The junction had 3 bases not matched to a gene; V was cut back by 5 bases and J by 2 bases. DNA of the CDR3: TGTGCCAGCAGTATCGACAGGGGCAATCAGCCCCAGCATTTT. Its translation: CASSIDRGNQPQHF.

On this clone: The same CDR3 also results from other DNA sequences found in this sample. This chain links TRBV9 with TRBJ2-5; 8 bases agree with TRBD1. The CDR3 contains 15 residues. J lost 4 bases, V lost 0 bases, and 5 bases had no gene match. Germline V gene data show CDR1 as SGDLS and CDR2 as YYNGEE. The CDR3 loop reads CASSVARGQGETQYF. The CDR3 DNA is TGTGCCAGCAGCGTAGCCAGGGGGCAGGGAGAGACCCAGTACTTC.

The CDR3 nucleotides are TGTGCCAGCAGTTACAGGGGCGGCTACACCTTC. It specifies CASSYRGGYTF. The V call is TRBV28, the J call TRBJ1-2; 7 positions match TRBD1. This CDR3 is built from 11 residues. The ends lost 4 bases at V and 8 bases at J; junction bases unmatched: 1. Per the germline V gene, CDR1 is MDHEN and CDR2 is SYDVKM.

The J gene is TRBJ1-1, the V gene TRBV5-1; D unclear. Germline values: CDR1 SGHRS, CDR2 YFSETQ. This CDR3 has 13 residues. V was clipped by 4 bases and J by 1 base, with 8 bases between them. The CDR3 here is CASSPTKNTEAFF. For the CDR3, the DNA is TGCGCCAGCAGCCCAACTAAGAACACTGAAGCTTTCTTT.

The gene calls are TRBV4-1 and TRBJ1-1; unclear D gene. Per the germline V gene, CDR1 is MGHRA and CDR2 is YSYEKL. There are 16 residues in the CDR3. Trimming shortened V by 0 bases and J by 1 base, and 12 bases separated the two germline ends. CDR3 sequence: CASSQEGAGRNTEAFF. The CDR3, as DNA: TGCGCCAGCAGCCAAGAGGGCGCGGGGAGGAACACTGAAGCTTTCTTT.

V usage is TRBV6-5 and J usage is TRBJ2-5; D is undetermined. The CDR3 is 15 residues long. The V gene lost 5 bases and the J gene lost 7 bases, with 20 bases spanning the gap. CDR1 and CDR2 from the germline V gene are MNHEY and SVGAGI. The DNA for the CDR3 is TGTGCCAGCAGTCCCCGAACCCTCTTTGGTGGGACCCAGTACTTC. Its translation is CASSPRTLFGGTQYF.

The chain links TRBV6-1 to TRBJ2-7, with D unresolved. CDR1 is MNHNS and CDR2 is SASEGT in the germline V gene. Trimming took 4 bases from V and 2 from J, leaving 6 bases between them. The CDR3 length is 12 residues. CDR3 DNA sequence: TGTGCCAGCAGTGGACCCACCTACGAGCAGTACTTC. Protein: CASSGPTYEQYF.

The chain uses TRBV11-2 and TRBJ2-3; no clear D gene. V gave up 2 bases and J gave up 3 bases, with 9 bases separating them. This CDR3 has 14 residues. The germline gives CDR1 SGHAT, CDR2 FQNNGV. CDR3 amino acids: CASSLWSSTDTQYF. The CDR3 DNA is TGTGCCAGCAGCTTATGGTCATCTACAGATACGCAGTATTTT. The full variable domain, in which reference TRBV11-2 and TRBJ2-3 provide the parts outside the CDR3, is EAGVAQSPRYKIIEKRQSVAFWCNPISGHATLYWYQQILGQGPKLLIQFQNNGVVDDSQLPKDRFSAERLKGVDSTLKIQPAKLEDSAVYLCASSLWSSTDTQYFGPGTRLTVL.